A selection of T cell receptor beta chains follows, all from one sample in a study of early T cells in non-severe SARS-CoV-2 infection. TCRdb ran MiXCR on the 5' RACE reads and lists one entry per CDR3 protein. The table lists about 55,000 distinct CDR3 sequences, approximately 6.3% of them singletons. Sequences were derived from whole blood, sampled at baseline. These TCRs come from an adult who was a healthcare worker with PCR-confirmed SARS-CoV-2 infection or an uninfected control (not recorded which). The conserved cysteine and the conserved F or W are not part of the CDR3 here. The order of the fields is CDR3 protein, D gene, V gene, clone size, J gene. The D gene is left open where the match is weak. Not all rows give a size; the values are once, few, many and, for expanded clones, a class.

CDR3aa: ASSQTLTGGGPLTLHEQF
d_gene: TRBD2
v_gene: TRBV4-2
abundance: many
j_gene: TRBJ2-1

CDR3aa: ASSLTSGSDTQY
d_gene: TRBD2
v_gene: TRBV11-3
abundance: many
j_gene: TRBJ2-3

CDR3aa: AISMGNIQY
d_gene: .
v_gene: TRBV10-3
abundance: .
j_gene: TRBJ2-4

CDR3aa: ASSQLDRGNGYT
d_gene: TRBD1
v_gene: TRBV4-3
abundance: many
j_gene: TRBJ1-2

CDR3aa: SVSRGTGGLETQY
d_gene: TRBD1
v_gene: TRBV20-1
abundance: .
j_gene: TRBJ2-5

CDR3aa: ASRITRRPTGEQY
d_gene: .
v_gene: TRBV12-3/TRBV12-4
abundance: .
j_gene: TRBJ2-7

CDR3aa: ASSELAVSSYEQY
d_gene: .
v_gene: TRBV2
abundance: .
j_gene: TRBJ2-7

CDR3aa: ASSEQGLDTQY
d_gene: .
v_gene: TRBV13
abundance: many
j_gene: TRBJ2-3

CDR3aa: ASSSTTPRGAGEQY
d_gene: .
v_gene: TRBV12-3/TRBV12-4
abundance: many
j_gene: TRBJ2-7

CDR3aa: ASKNHGDSPLH
d_gene: .
v_gene: TRBV6-2/TRBV6-3
abundance: .
j_gene: TRBJ1-6

CDR3aa: ASSLDLYTEAF
d_gene: .
v_gene: TRBV11-2
abundance: .
j_gene: TRBJ1-1

CDR3aa: ASLRTYPLGGVSTDTQY
d_gene: .
v_gene: TRBV6-5
abundance: many
j_gene: TRBJ2-3

CDR3aa: ASSYRDSGNTIY
d_gene: .
v_gene: TRBV12-3/TRBV12-4
abundance: many
j_gene: TRBJ1-3

CDR3aa: ASSLSLAGGPRSYEQY
d_gene: TRBD2
v_gene: TRBV28
abundance: few
j_gene: TRBJ2-7

CDR3aa: ASSLFPHRGRSATNEKLF
d_gene: TRBD1
v_gene: TRBV7-2
abundance: many
j_gene: TRBJ1-4

CDR3aa: ASSTTRGHEQY
d_gene: .
v_gene: TRBV19
abundance: many
j_gene: TRBJ2-7

CDR3aa: ASSAGDREWGQETQY
d_gene: TRBD1
v_gene: TRBV19
abundance: few
j_gene: TRBJ2-5

CDR3aa: ASKFNRQPYYEQY
d_gene: .
v_gene: TRBV27
abundance: many
j_gene: TRBJ2-7

CDR3aa: ASSIPSASDGDTQY
d_gene: .
v_gene: TRBV10-2
abundance: .
j_gene: TRBJ2-3

CDR3aa: ASSIGQVGNQPQH
d_gene: TRBD1
v_gene: TRBV19
abundance: many
j_gene: TRBJ1-5

CDR3aa: AISSQENQPQH
d_gene: .
v_gene: TRBV10-3
abundance: .
j_gene: TRBJ1-5

CDR3aa: ASSPRETGGNTEAF
d_gene: TRBD1
v_gene: TRBV18
abundance: .
j_gene: TRBJ1-1

CDR3aa: AISETGKVTSSTDTQY
d_gene: TRBD1
v_gene: TRBV10-3
abundance: few
j_gene: TRBJ2-3

CDR3aa: ASSPPGLSTDTQY
d_gene: .
v_gene: TRBV7-9
abundance: many
j_gene: TRBJ2-3

CDR3aa: ASSELLGRPNTEAF
d_gene: .
v_gene: TRBV2
abundance: many
j_gene: TRBJ1-1

CDR3aa: ASSPLAGGNEQF
d_gene: TRBD2
v_gene: TRBV18
abundance: many
j_gene: TRBJ2-1

CDR3aa: ASSYSKETYEQY
d_gene: .
v_gene: TRBV6-2/TRBV6-3
abundance: .
j_gene: TRBJ2-7

CDR3aa: ATSDSAGGPAETQY
d_gene: TRBD2
v_gene: TRBV24-1
abundance: many
j_gene: TRBJ2-5

CDR3aa: ASSSGGLAYNEQF
d_gene: TRBD2
v_gene: TRBV12-3/TRBV12-4
abundance: few
j_gene: TRBJ2-1

CDR3aa: ASSLWYGQGDYGYT
d_gene: TRBD1
v_gene: TRBV7-2
abundance: many
j_gene: TRBJ1-2

CDR3aa: SADTGTPYSNEQF
d_gene: .
v_gene: TRBV20-1
abundance: many
j_gene: TRBJ2-1

CDR3aa: ASVHFRRDEQF
d_gene: .
v_gene: TRBV28
abundance: .
j_gene: TRBJ2-1

CDR3aa: ASSVQGGNEKLF
d_gene: .
v_gene: TRBV9
abundance: few
j_gene: TRBJ1-4

CDR3aa: ASWGGPIESNEQF
d_gene: .
v_gene: TRBV6-1
abundance: many
j_gene: TRBJ2-1

CDR3aa: SVTTLNSPGTPVVILNEQF
d_gene: .
v_gene: TRBV29-1
abundance: .
j_gene: TRBJ2-1

CDR3aa: ASGTPGRHSDEQY
d_gene: .
v_gene: TRBV6-2/TRBV6-3
abundance: few
j_gene: TRBJ2-7

CDR3aa: ASSLSRGYT
d_gene: .
v_gene: TRBV28
abundance: many
j_gene: TRBJ1-2

CDR3aa: ASRRGGASNQPQH
d_gene: .
v_gene: TRBV6-5
abundance: many
j_gene: TRBJ1-5

CDR3aa: ASSIGTVPGYT
d_gene: .
v_gene: TRBV19
abundance: many
j_gene: TRBJ1-2

CDR3aa: ATIGTGRTEAF
d_gene: .
v_gene: TRBV10-3
abundance: .
j_gene: TRBJ1-1

CDR3aa: AISEVSTGNEQF
d_gene: .
v_gene: TRBV10-3
abundance: few
j_gene: TRBJ2-1

CDR3aa: ASSLVTGVGTEAF
d_gene: .
v_gene: TRBV7-9
abundance: many
j_gene: TRBJ1-1